Below are 21 T cell receptor beta chains sequenced from a single sample in a study of early stage breast cancer tumors. TCRdb keeps only in-frame clones here, not all; method: immunoSEQ multiplex PCR. The sample lists approximately 17,000 clones; approximately 82% were seen once. Input material: blood. The receptors here all came from an older person with breast cancer.

This clone has only a few counts. The genes are TRBV2 and TRBJ1-3; 7 positions agree with TRBD1. The CDR3 totals 14 residues. CDR1 SNHLY and CDR2 FYNNEI come from the germline V gene. V trimming: 9 bases; J trimming: 0 bases; junction bases outside the gene matches: 5. Here the CDR3 reads CARTTGDSGNTIYF. CDR3 coding DNA: TGTGCCAGGACTACAGGGGACTCTGGAAACACCATATATTTT.

As DNA, the CDR3 is TGTGCCACCAGCGGCCGACAGGGATACTATGGCTACACCTTC. This sequence encodes CATSGRQGYYGYTF. This chain joins TRBV15 and TRBJ1-2; 7 nucleotides align to TRBD1. This CDR3 region has 14 residues. The trim removed 5 bases at V and 3 bases at J, leaving 6 bases unmatched. Germline CDR1 LNHNV, CDR2 YYDKDF (reference sequence).

Written as DNA, the CDR3 is TGTGCCAGCCGCGGGGGAACACTAACTAATGAAAAACTGTTTTTT. As protein: CASRGGTLTNEKLFF. The chain is built from TRBV2 and TRBJ1-4, with D tentatively TRBD1 (5 bases). This CDR3 has 15 amino acids. Germline CDR1 and CDR2: SNHLY and FYNNEI. The ends were cut back, 8 bases at V and 1 base at J, with 14 bases in the middle.

The J gene is TRBJ2-7, the V gene TRBV11-2; 7 bases are shared with TRBD1. The CDR3 totals 15 residues. The V and J ends lost 1 base and 5 bases, in that order; junction bases with no gene match: 8. Germline CDR1 and CDR2: SGHAT and FQNNGV. The CDR3 loop is CASSLARDRVHEQYF. In DNA, the CDR3 is TGTGCCAGCAGCTTAGCCCGGGACAGAGTCCACGAGCAGTACTTC.

Notes on this clone: The junction differs from germline at one of its ends, possibly a read error. CDR3 bases: TGTGCCAGCAGCCTAGCGGGGGGAACCTACAATGAGCAGTTCTTC. The encoded protein is CASSLAGGTYNEQFF. V is TRBV7-9 and J is TRBJ2-1, with 11 bases fitting TRBD2. This CDR3 spans 15 amino acids. Germline V gene lookup returns CDR1 SEHNR and CDR2 FQNEAQ (reference sequence).

The rearrangement joins TRBV5-1 to TRBJ2-7; D not resolved. CDR3 length equals 14 residues. CDR1 is SGHRS and CDR2 is YFSETQ in the germline V gene. Trimming cost V 0 bases and J 1 base, with 8 bases left between them. The CDR3: CASSLVVESYEQYF. CDR3 nucleotides: TGCGCCAGCAGCTTGGTAGTCGAATCCTACGAGCAGTACTTC.

The chain employs TRBV30 and TRBJ1-5, with D maybe TRBD1 (6 bases). CDR1 and CDR2 (germline): GTSNPN, SVGIG (reference sequence). The length of the CDR3 is 15 residues. V was shortened by 2 bases and J by 3 bases, with 14 bases between the two germline ends. CDR3 loop: CAWSPTGRLNQPQHF. The CDR3, as DNA: TGTGCCTGGAGTCCAACAGGGCGCCTCAATCAGCCCCAGCATTTT.

As regards this clone: One junction end does not reproduce the germline sequence, and a read error may be involved. This chain connects TRBV20-1 to TRBJ2-7; 8 bases line up with TRBD2. CDR1 and CDR2 (germline): DFQATT, SNEGSKA (reference sequence). This CDR3 has 11 amino acids. The CDR3 protein is CSARRGGPNLF. CDR3 DNA: TGCAGTGCCCGCCGGGGGGGGCCGAATCTTTTC.

The rearrangement joins TRBV2 to TRBJ1-1; 7 bases map to TRBD1. The junction had 10 bases not matched to a gene; V was cut back by 6 bases and J by 0 bases. This CDR3 has 16 residues. The germline gives CDR1 SNHLY, CDR2 FYNNEI. The CDR3 DNA is TGTGCCAGCAGGGTACAGGGGTTGGCAATGAACACTGAAGCTTTCTTT. It yields the protein CASRVQGLAMNTEAFF.

The chain carries TRBV5-8 and TRBJ2-2, with TRBD1 identical over 9 bases. J lost 6 bases, V lost 4 bases, and 4 bases had no gene match. This CDR3 spans 14 amino acids. Germline V lookup: CDR1 SGHTS, CDR2 YDEGEE. CDR3 residues: CASSLYRGPGELFF. For the CDR3, the DNA is TGTGCCAGCAGCCTGTACAGGGGGCCCGGGGAGCTGTTTTTT.

The V and J genes are TRBV9 and TRBJ2-2, with 9 bases aligning to TRBD1. There are 16 residues in the CDR3. J gave up 6 bases and V 1 base, and 7 bases lay outside the gene matches. Germline CDR1 reads SGDLS; CDR2 reads YYNGEE. The CDR3 is CASSVYVTGGAGELFF. The CDR3 coding sequence is TGTGCCAGCAGCGTATACGTGACAGGGGGGGCCGGGGAGCTGTTTTTT.

This clone appeared once. The chain carries TRBV5-5 and TRBJ1-5; the D is unclear. CDR1 and CDR2 (germline): SGHKS, YYEKEE (reference sequence). The CDR3 runs 14 residues. Trimming stripped 0 bases from V and 3 bases from J, with 7 bases between. The CDR3 protein is CASSLDSLNQPQHF. The CDR3 coding sequence is TGTGCCAGCAGCTTGGACAGCCTCAATCAGCCCCAGCATTTT.

This chain connects TRBV2 to TRBJ1-3; possible D gene TRBD1, 6 bases. This CDR3 has 12 residues. Trimming left V 7 bases short and J 4 bases short, with 8 bases between. Germline loops: CDR1 SNHLY, CDR2 FYNNEI. CDR3 DNA: TGTGCCAGCACCCAGGGGGGAAACACCATATATTTT. It codes for CASTQGGNTIYF.

This rearrangement joins TRBV18 to TRBJ2-5; 8 nucleotides agree with TRBD1. The germline CDR1 and CDR2 sequences are KGHSH and LQKENI. CDR3 length: 17 amino acids. V dropped 0 bases and J dropped 4; count of bases not matched to a gene: 10. CDR3 sequence: CASSPPRAGGRGETQYF. CDR3 sequence (DNA): TGTGCCAGCTCACCACCGAGGGCAGGGGGCCGCGGAGAGACCCAGTACTTC.

The J gene is TRBJ2-7, the V gene TRBV5-1, with TRBD1 matching 10 bases. Trimming cost V 4 bases and J 1 base; bases outside gene matches: 5. CDR1 and CDR2 (germline): SGHRS, YFSETQ. This CDR3 is 15 amino acids long. As DNA, the CDR3 is TGCGCCAGCAGCGACCGGGACAGGGGATCCTACGAGCAGTACTTC. Protein sequence: CASSDRDRGSYEQYF.

The chain combines TRBV11-2 with TRBJ2-3, with D unclear. The germline V gene has CDR1 SGHAT and CDR2 FQNNGV. Trimming stripped 5 bases from V and 0 bases from J, with 15 bases between. This CDR3 is 16 amino acids long. CDR3 bases: TGTGCCAGCAGCCTACAATCCCTAGTTAGCACAGATACGCAGTATTTT. Protein product: CASSLQSLVSTDTQYF.

The V gene is TRBV28, the J gene TRBJ2-7, with D perhaps TRBD1 (6 bases). V lost 7 bases and J 3 bases, leaving 16 bases between the germline ends. From germline, CDR1 is MDHEN and CDR2 SYDVKM. The length of the CDR3 is 14 residues. CDR3 nucleotides: TGTGCCAGCACCGCTGAGGACAGCCTCTACGAGCAGTACTTC. It specifies CASTAEDSLYEQYF.

V is TRBV19 and J is TRBJ1-1, with D possibly matching TRBD1 (6 bases). The CDR3 runs to 14 residues. The germline V and J ends were trimmed by 7 bases and 0 bases, with 12 bases remaining between them. CDR1 is LNHDA and CDR2 is SQIVND in the germline V gene (reference sequence). The CDR3 DNA reads as TGTGCCAGTAAGGGGGGGGATTTGAACACTGAAGCTTTCTTT. It specifies CASKGGDLNTEAFF.

The chain is built from TRBV7-8 and TRBJ2-7; possibly TRBD1 for D (8 bases). The germline CDR1 and CDR2 sequences are SGHVS and FQNEAQ. The ends were cut back, 5 bases at V and 9 bases at J, with 23 bases in the middle. This CDR3 comprises 15 residues. The CDR3 reads CASSRGTGIPGGQYF. For the CDR3, the DNA is TGTGCCAGCAGCAGAGGGACAGGCATCCCGGGGGGGCAGTACTTC. Complete variable domain (other parts from reference TRBV7-8 and TRBJ2-7): GAGVSQSPRYKVAKRGQDVALRCDPISGHVSLFWYQQALGQGPEFLTYFQNEAQLDKSGLPSDRFFAERPEGSVSTLKIQRTQQEDSAVYLCASSRGTGIPGGQYFGPGTRLTVT.

The V and J genes are TRBV5-1 and TRBJ2-1, with TRBD2 as a possible D gene (6 bases). Trimming removed 0 bases from V and 4 bases from J, with 14 bases in between. The CDR3 runs to 16 residues. Germline CDR1 is SGHRS and CDR2 is YFSETQ. The CDR3 reads CASSLGVGGGYNEQFF. CDR3 bases: TGCGCCAGCAGCTTGGGTGTCGGGGGAGGTTACAATGAGCAGTTCTTC.

This clone was counted between two and nine times. This chain joins TRBV4-1 and TRBJ1-6; 7 positions match TRBD1. V lost 0 bases to trimming and J lost 11 bases; unmatched junction nucleotides: 16. The CDR3 length is 18 residues. The germline gives CDR1 MGHRA, CDR2 YSYEKL. CDR3 sequence reads: CASSQDPKTTGVRTPLHF. Here the CDR3 DNA reads TGCGCCAGCAGCCAAGACCCCAAAACCACAGGGGTCCGGACACCCCTCCACTTT.